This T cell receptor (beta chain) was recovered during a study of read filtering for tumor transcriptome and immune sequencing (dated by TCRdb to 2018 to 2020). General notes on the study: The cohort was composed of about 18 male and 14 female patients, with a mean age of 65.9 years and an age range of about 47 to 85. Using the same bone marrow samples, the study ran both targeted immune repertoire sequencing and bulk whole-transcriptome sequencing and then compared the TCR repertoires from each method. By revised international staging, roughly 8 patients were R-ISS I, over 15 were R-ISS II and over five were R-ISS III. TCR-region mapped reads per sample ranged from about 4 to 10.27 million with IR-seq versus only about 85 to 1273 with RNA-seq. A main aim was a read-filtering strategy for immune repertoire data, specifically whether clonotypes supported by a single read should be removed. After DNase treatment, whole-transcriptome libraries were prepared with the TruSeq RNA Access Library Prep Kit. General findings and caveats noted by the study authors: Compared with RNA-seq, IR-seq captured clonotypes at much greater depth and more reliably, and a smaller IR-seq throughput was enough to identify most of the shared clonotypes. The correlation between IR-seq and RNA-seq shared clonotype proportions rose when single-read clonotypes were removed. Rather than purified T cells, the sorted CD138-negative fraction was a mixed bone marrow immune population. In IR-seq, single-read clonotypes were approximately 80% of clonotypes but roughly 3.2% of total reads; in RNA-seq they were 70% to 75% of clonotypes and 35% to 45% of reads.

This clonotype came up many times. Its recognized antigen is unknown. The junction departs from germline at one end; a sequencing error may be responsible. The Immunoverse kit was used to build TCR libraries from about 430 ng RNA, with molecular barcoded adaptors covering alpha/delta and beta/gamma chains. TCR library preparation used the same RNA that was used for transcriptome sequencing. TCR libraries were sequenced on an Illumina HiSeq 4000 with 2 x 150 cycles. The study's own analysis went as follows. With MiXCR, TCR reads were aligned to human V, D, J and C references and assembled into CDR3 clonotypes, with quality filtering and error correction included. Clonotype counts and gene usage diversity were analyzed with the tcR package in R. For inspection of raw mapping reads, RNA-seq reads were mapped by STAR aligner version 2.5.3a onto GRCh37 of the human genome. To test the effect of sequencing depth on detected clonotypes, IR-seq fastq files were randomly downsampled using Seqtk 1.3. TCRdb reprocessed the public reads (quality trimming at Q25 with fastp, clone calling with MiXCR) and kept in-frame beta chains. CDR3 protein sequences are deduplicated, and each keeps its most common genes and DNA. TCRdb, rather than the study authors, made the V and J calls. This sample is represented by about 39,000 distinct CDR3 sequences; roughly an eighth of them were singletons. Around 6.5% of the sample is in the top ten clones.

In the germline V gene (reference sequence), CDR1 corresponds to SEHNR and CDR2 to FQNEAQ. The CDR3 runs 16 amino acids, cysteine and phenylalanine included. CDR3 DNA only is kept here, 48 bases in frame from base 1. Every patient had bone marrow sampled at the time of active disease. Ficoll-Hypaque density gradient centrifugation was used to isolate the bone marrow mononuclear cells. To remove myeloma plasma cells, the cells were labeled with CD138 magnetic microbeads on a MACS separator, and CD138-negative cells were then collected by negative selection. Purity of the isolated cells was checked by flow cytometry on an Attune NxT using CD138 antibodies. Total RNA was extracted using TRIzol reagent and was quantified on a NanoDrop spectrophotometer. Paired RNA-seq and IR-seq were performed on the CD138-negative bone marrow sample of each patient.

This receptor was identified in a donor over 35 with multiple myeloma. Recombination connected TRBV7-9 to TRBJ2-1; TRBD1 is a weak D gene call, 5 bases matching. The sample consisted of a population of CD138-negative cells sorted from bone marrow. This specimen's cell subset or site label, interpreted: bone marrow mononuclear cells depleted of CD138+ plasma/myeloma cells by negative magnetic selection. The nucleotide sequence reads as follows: TGTGCCAGCAGCTTAAGGGGCTTGAAATACTACAATGGGCAGTTCTTC. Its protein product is CASSLRGLKYYNGQFF.